This T cell receptor (beta chain) comes out of a study of CD8+CD57+ T cells in acquired aplastic anemia. Study summary: DNA recovered from sorted CD4+ and CD8+ cells had a mean of approximately 3.4 ug.

Both TCR beta VDJ combination and CDR3 sequence profiling were carried out. Genomic DNA was the template for this profiling. TCRdb re-called the reads through MiXCR, storing one row per CDR3 protein. This sample has roughly 150,000 distinct CDR3 sequences, with less than 50% found just once. Regarding the study as a whole: Patients and controls were found to share twenty-nine CD8+ CDR3 sequences.

For this clonotype: Its target is not known.

Those patients picked for sequencing had displayed CD8+CD57+ cell expansion on flow cytometry. Sample: sorted CD4+, CD8+, or CD8+CD57+ T cells (not recorded which) from PBMCs. The receptor was derived from a human donor with aplastic anemia.

Here the CDR3 DNA reads TGCAGCGTTGAAGATCAGTGTGGGACCCAGTACTTC. Translating it yields CSVEDQCGTQYF. The chain uses TRBV29-1 and TRBJ2-5; no clear D. This CDR3 contains 12 residues. V was shortened by 0 bases and J by 7 bases, with 9 bases between the two germline ends. From germline, CDR1 is SQVTM and CDR2 ANQGSEA.